This TCR beta chain was observed in a study of tumor and adjacent non-tumor tissue in lung cancer. Three rounds of nested PCR, following a modified ARM-PCR protocol, produced the TCRbeta library. TCRdb fed the multiplex PCR reads into MiXCR, producing one record per CDR3 protein. The data show fewer than 120,000 distinct CDR3 sequences, with around 82% seen just once and approximately 22% held by the top ten. A word on this clonotype: Its ends do not fully match the called genes, so a read error is possible.

CDR1 is MRHNA and CDR2 is SNTAGT in the germline V gene. The CDR3 has 16 residues. The template was RNA from unsorted bulk tissue. Sample: lung tumor tissue. This chain uses TRBV6-4 with TRBJ2-1; D may be TRBD2 (6 bases). This receptor was obtained from a man aged 70 or older with non-small cell lung cancer. The CDR3 DNA sequence: TGTGCCAGGAGTGATTCGGCTCTAACGGGGGAATACGAGCAGTTCTTC. It is translated as CARSDSALTGEYEQFF.